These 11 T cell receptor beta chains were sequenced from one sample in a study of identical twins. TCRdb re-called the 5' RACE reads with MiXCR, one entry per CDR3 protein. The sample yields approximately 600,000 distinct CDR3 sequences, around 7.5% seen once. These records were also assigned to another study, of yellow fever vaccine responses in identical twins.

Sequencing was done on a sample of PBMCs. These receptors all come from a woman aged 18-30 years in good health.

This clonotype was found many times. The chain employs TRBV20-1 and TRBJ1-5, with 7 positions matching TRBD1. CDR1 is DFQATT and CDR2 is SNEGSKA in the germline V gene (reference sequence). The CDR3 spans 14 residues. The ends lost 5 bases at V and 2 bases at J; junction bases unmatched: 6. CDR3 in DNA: TGCAGTGCTCATAGTACAGGGGGCAATCAGCCCCAGCATTTT. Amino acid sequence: CSAHSTGGNQPQHF.

CDR3 sequence (DNA): TGCAGTGCTAGGGACAACGTTCAGCCCCAGCATTTT. Translated: CSARDNVQPQHF. The genes are TRBV20-1 and TRBJ1-5; TRBD1 might be the D (5 bases). Per the germline V gene, CDR1 is DFQATT and CDR2 is SNEGSKA (reference sequence). This CDR3 has 12 amino acids. Trimming pared 3 bases from V and 6 bases from J, leaving 9 bases between.

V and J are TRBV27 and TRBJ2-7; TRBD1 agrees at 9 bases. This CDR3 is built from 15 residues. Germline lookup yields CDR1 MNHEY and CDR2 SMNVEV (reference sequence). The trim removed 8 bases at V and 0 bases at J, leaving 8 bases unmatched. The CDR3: CASAWDRESSYEQYF. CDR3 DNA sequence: TGTGCCAGCGCCTGGGACAGGGAAAGCTCCTACGAGCAGTACTTC.

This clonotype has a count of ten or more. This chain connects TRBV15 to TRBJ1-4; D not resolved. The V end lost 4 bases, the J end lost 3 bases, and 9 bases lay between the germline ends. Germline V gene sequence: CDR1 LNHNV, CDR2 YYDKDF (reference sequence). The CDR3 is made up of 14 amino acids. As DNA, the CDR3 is TGTGCCACCAGCACTTGGGCGGCTAATGAAAAACTGTTTTTT. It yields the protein CATSTWAANEKLFF. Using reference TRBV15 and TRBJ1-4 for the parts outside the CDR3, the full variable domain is DAMVIQNPRYQVTQFGKPVTLSCSQTLNHNVMYWYQQKSSQAPKLLFHYYDKDFNNEADTPDNFQSRRPNTSFCFLDIRSPGLGDTAMYLCATSTWAANEKLFFGSGTQLSVL.

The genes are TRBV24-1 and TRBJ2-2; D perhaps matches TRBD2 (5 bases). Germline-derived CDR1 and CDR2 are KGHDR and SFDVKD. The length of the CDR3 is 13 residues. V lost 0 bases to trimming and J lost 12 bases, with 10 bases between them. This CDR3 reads CATSDLPGSKLFF. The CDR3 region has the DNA TGTGCCACCAGTGATTTGCCGGGGTCCAAGCTGTTTTTT.

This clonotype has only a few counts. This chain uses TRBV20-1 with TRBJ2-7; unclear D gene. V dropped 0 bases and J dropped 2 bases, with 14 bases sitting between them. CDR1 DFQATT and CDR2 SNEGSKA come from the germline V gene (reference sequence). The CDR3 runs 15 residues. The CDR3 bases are TGCAGTGCTAGAGACAACACTCGGTCTACCTACGAGCAGTACTTC. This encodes CSARDNTRSTYEQYF.

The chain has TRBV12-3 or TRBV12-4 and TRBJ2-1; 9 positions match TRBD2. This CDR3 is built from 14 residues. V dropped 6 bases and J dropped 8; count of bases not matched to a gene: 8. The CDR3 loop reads CASRLAGTGDEQFF. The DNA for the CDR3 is TGTGCCAGCAGGCTAGCGGGGACTGGTGATGAGCAGTTCTTC.

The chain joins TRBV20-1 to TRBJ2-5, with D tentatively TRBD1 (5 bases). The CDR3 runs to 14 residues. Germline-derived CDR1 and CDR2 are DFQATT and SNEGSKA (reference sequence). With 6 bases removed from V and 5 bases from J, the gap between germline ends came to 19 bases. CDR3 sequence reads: CSAKKKGFWETQYF. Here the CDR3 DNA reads TGCAGTGCCAAAAAAAAGGGGTTTTGGGAGACCCAGTACTTC.

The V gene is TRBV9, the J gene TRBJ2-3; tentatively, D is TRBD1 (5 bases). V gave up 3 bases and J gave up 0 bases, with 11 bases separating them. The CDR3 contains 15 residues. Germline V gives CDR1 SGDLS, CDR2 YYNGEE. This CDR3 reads CASSAQTVSTDTQYF. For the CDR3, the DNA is TGTGCCAGCAGCGCCCAGACAGTAAGCACAGATACGCAGTATTTT.

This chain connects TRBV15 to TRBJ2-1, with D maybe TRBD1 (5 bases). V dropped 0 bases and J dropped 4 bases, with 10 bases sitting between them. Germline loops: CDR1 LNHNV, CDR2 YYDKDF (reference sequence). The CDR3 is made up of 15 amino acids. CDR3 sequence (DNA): TGTGCCACCAGCAGAGATCAGGGCAGTTACAATGAGCAGTTCTTC. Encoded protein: CATSRDQGSYNEQFF.

The CDR3 sequence is CASSLGRTVNEQFF. The CDR3, as DNA: TGTGCCAGCAGCTTAGGCCGGACAGTAAATGAGCAGTTCTTC. The V and J genes are TRBV13 and TRBJ2-1, with a tentative D call TRBD1 (6 bases). Trimming left V 0 bases short and J 7 bases short, with 10 bases between. This CDR3 has 14 amino acids. The germline V gene encodes CDR1 PRHDT and CDR2 FYEKMQ (reference sequence). The variable domain in full, with the rest retrieved from reference TRBV13 and TRBJ2-1, is AAGVIQSPRHLIKEKRETATLKCYPIPRHDTVYWYQQGPGQDPQFLISFYEKMQSDKGSIPDRFSAQQFSDYHSELNMSSLELGDSALYFCASSLGRTVNEQFFGPGTRLTVL.